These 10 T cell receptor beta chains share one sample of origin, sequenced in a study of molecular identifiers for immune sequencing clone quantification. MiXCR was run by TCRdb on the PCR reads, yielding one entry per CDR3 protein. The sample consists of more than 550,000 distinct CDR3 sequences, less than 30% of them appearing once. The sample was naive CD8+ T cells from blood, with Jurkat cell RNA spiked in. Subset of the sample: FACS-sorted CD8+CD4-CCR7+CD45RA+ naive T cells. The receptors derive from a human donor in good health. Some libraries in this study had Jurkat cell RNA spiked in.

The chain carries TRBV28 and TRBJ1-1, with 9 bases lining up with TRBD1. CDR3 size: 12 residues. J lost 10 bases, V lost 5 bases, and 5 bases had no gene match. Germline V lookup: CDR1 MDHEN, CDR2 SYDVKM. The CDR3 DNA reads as TGTGCCAGCAGTCCTTACAGGGGGCGAGCTTTCTTT. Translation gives CASSPYRGRAFF.

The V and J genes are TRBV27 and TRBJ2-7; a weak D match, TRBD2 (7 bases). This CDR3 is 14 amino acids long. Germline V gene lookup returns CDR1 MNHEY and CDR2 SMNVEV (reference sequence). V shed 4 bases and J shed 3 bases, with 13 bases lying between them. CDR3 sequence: CASSYAGANYEQYF. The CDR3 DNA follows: TGTGCCAGCAGTTATGCGGGGGCCAACTACGAGCAGTACTTC.

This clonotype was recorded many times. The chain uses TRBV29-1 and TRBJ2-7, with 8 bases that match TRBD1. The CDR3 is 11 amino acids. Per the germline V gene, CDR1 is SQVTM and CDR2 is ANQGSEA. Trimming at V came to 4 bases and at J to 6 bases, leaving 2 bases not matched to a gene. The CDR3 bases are TGCAGCGTTGCAACAGGGGGCGAGCAGTACTTC. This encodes CSVATGGEQYF.

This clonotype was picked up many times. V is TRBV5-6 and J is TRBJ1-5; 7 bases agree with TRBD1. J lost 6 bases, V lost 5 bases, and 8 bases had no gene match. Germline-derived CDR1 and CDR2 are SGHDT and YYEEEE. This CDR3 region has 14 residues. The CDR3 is CASSLRQGLQPQHF. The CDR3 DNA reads TGTGCCAGCAGTCTTCGACAGGGACTTCAGCCCCAGCATTTT. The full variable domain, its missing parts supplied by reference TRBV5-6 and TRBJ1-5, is DAGVTQSPTHLIKTRGQQVTLRCSPKSGHDTVSWYQQALGQGPQFIFQYYEEEERQRGNFPDRFSGHQFPNYSSELNVNALLLGDSALYLCASSLRQGLQPQHFGDGTRLSIL.

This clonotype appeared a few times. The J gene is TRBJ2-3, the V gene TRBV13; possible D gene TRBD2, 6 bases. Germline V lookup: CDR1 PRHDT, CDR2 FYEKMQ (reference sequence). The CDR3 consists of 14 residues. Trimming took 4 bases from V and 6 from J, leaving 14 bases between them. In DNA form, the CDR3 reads TGTGCCAGCAGCTCCCGGGACTCTCTGGATACGCAGTATTTT. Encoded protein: CASSSRDSLDTQYF.

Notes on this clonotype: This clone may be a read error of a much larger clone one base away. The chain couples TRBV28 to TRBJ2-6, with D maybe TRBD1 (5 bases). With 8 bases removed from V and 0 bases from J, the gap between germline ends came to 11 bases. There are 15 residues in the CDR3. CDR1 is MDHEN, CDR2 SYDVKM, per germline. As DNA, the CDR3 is TGTGCCAGCGGACAAGCGCGCTCTGGGGCCAACGTCCTGACTTTC. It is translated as CASGQARSGANVLTF.

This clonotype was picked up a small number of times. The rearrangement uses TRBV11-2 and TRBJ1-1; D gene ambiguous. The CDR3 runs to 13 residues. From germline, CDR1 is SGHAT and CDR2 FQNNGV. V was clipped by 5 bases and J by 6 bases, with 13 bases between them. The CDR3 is CASSATQNPEAFF. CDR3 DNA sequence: TGTGCCAGCAGCGCAACACAAAACCCTGAAGCTTTCTTT.

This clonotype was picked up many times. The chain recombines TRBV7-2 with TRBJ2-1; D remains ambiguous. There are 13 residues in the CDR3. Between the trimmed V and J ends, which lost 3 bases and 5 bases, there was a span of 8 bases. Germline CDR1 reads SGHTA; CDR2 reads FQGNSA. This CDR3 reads CASSFFPDNEQFF. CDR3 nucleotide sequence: TGTGCCAGCAGCTTCTTTCCAGACAATGAGCAGTTCTTC. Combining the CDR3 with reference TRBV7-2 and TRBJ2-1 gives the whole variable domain GAGVSQSPSNKVTEKGKDVELRCDPISGHTALYWYRQSLGQGLEFLIYFQGNSAPDKSGLPSDRFSAERTGGSVSTLTIQRTQQEDSAVYLCASSFFPDNEQFFGPGTRLTVL.

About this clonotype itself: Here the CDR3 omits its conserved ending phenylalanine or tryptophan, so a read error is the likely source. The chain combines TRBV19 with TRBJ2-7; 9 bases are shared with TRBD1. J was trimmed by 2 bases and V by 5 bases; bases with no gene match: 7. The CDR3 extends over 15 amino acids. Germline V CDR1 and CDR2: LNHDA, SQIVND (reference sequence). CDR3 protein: CASSFGGTGTYEQYL. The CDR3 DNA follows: TGTGCCAGTAGTTTCGGAGGGACAGGGACCTACGAGCAGTACCTC.

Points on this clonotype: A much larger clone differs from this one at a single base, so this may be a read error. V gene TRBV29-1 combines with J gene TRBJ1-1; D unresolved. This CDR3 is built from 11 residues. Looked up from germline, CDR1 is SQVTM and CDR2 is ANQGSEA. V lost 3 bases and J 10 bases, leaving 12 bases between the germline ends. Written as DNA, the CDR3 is TGCAGCGTTGAGGCGGGGAGTCGAGCTTTCTTT. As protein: CSVEAGSRAFF.